The 22 T cell receptor beta chains presented below share a single source sample, sequenced in a study of identical twins. TCRdb re-analysed the 5' RACE reads in MiXCR, keeping a single row per CDR3 protein. The table includes 690,000 or so distinct CDR3 sequences, over 8.5% detected once. In addition, the sample was reused for a study of yellow fever vaccine responses in identical twins.

The sequenced sample was PBMCs. Receptor source: a woman aged 18-29 years in good health.

This clonotype turned up a few times. The V call is TRBV5-5, the J call TRBJ2-1; D unresolved. CDR3 length equals 14 residues. In germline, CDR1 is SGHKS, CDR2 YYEKEE (reference sequence). V was trimmed by 0 bases and J by 6 bases, leaving 10 bases between them. The CDR3: CASSLGPASNEQFF. CDR3 bases: TGTGCCAGCAGCTTGGGCCCGGCAAGCAATGAGCAGTTCTTC.

V is TRBV7-9 and J is TRBJ2-7, with D possibly being TRBD2 (5 bases). V lost 1 base to trimming and J lost 5 bases, with 15 bases between them. This CDR3 has 15 residues. Looked up from germline, CDR1 is SEHNR and CDR2 is FQNEAQ (reference sequence). The CDR3 DNA reads TGTGCCAGCAGCTTAGTGGGCCTCGGGGTCCACGAGCAGTACTTC. This sequence encodes CASSLVGLGVHEQYF.

This clonotype was counted at least ten times. V usage is TRBV2 and J usage is TRBJ2-7; D perhaps matches TRBD2 (5 bases). The ends were cut back, 7 bases at V and 3 bases at J, with 10 bases in the middle. The germline CDR1 and CDR2 sequences are SNHLY and FYNNEI. CDR3 length equals 12 residues. In DNA form, the CDR3 reads TGTGCCAGCAAAGGAGGAGACTACGAGCAGTACTTC. This gives the protein CASKGGDYEQYF.

The chain uses TRBV7-9 and TRBJ1-2; D perhaps matches TRBD1 (5 bases). Trimming pared 3 bases from V and 8 bases from J, leaving 10 bases between. The CDR3 sequence is 12 residues long. Germline-derived CDR1 and CDR2 are SEHNR and FQNEAQ (reference sequence). This CDR3 reads CASSFGGDGYTF. Here the CDR3 DNA reads TGTGCCAGCAGCTTCGGCGGGGACGGCTACACCTTC.

The chain is built from TRBV12-3 or TRBV12-4 and TRBJ2-2; weak D call: TRBD1 (6 bases). The CDR3 is made up of 14 amino acids. Trimming stripped 8 bases from V and 6 bases from J, with 16 bases between. The DNA for the CDR3 is TGTGCCAGCCTTCGGCGGGCAGGGGCCGGGGAGCTGTTTTTT. Encoded protein: CASLRRAGAGELFF.

The gene calls are TRBV12-3 or TRBV12-4 and TRBJ2-7; 11 nucleotides line up with TRBD1. The V gene end was trimmed by 6 bases and the J gene end by 6 bases; junction bases not matched to a gene: 10. The CDR3 totals 15 residues. This CDR3 is CASRDSGTGGFEQYF. The CDR3 DNA reads TGTGCCAGCAGGGACTCCGGGACAGGGGGGTTCGAGCAGTACTTC.

V is TRBV14 and J is TRBJ1-6, with 7 bases aligning to TRBD1. The CDR3 extends over 15 amino acids. V dropped 2 bases and J dropped 8; count of bases not matched to a gene: 6. CDR1 and CDR2 from the germline V gene are SGHDN and FVKESK. In DNA form, the CDR3 reads TGTGCCAGCAGCCAAAAACAGGGGTTTCATTCACCCCTCCACTTT. This sequence encodes CASSQKQGFHSPLHF.

This clonotype was recorded many times. The J gene is TRBJ2-5, the V gene TRBV7-9; D uncertain. CDR3 size: 15 residues. Germline assignment: CDR1 SEHNR and CDR2 FQNEAQ (reference sequence). The germline V and J ends were trimmed by 1 base and 5 bases, with 14 bases remaining between them. The CDR3 reads CASSLESGPRETQYF. Written as DNA, the CDR3 is TGTGCCAGCAGCTTAGAATCAGGACCTCGGGAGACCCAGTACTTC.

This clonotype was seen a few times. DNA of the CDR3: TGTGCCAGTAGTATAGTCGGCACCTACGAGCAGTACTTC. It specifies CASSIVGTYEQYF. V gene TRBV19 combines with J gene TRBJ2-7, with unresolved D. The CDR3 covers 13 residues. Trimming took off 1 base at V and 2 bases at J, with 6 bases between the two ends. The germline gives CDR1 LNHDA, CDR2 SQIVND (reference sequence).

Ten or more counts support this clonotype. The V call is TRBV5-1, the J call TRBJ2-7; D is perhaps TRBD1 or TRBD2 (5 bases each). CDR1 and CDR2 from the germline V gene are SGHRS and YFSETQ. CDR3 size: 15 residues. V lost 5 bases, J lost 3 bases, and 18 bases lay in between. CDR3 nucleotide sequence: TGCGCCAGCAGTCAACCTAGGGACGTTAACTACGAGCAGTACTTC. It specifies CASSQPRDVNYEQYF.

This clonotype was observed a few times. The V call is TRBV6-2 or TRBV6-3, the J call TRBJ2-7, with D perhaps TRBD2 (6 bases). This CDR3 region has 13 residues. Looked up from germline, CDR1 is MNHEY and CDR2 is SVGEGT. Trimming removed 6 bases at V and 3 bases at J, with 12 bases between. This CDR3 reads CASSQGLLYEQYF. The DNA of the CDR3 is TGTGCCAGCAGCCAGGGACTCCTCTACGAGCAGTACTTC.

The gene calls are TRBV5-1 and TRBJ2-2, with 7 bases lining up with TRBD1. The germline gives CDR1 SGHRS, CDR2 YFSETQ. There are 17 residues in the CDR3. The V gene end was trimmed by 2 bases and the J gene end by 0 bases; junction bases not matched to a gene: 7. DNA of the CDR3: TGCGCCAGCAGCTTATCTATTACAGGGGCGAACACCGGGGAGCTGTTTTTT. This sequence encodes CASSLSITGANTGELFF.

V is TRBV28 and J is TRBJ2-1; D is possibly TRBD2 (5 bases). With 3 bases removed from V and 9 bases from J, the gap between germline ends came to 18 bases. This CDR3 comprises 15 residues. Looked up from germline, CDR1 is MDHEN and CDR2 is SYDVKM. CDR3 sequence: CASSLYPSGVGEQFF. CDR3 coding DNA: TGTGCCAGCAGTTTGTACCCCTCCGGGGTGGGTGAGCAGTTCTTC.

This clonotype appeared a few times. The chain uses TRBV7-6 and TRBJ2-3; the match to TRBD2 covers 11 bases. CDR3 length equals 15 residues. Trimming removed 6 bases from V and 5 bases from J; junction bases left unmatched: 7. Germline lookup yields CDR1 SGHVS and CDR2 FNYEAQ. In DNA, the CDR3 is TGTGCCAGCAGTCCTACTAGCGGGAGCTTAGATACGCAGTATTTT. It is translated as CASSPTSGSLDTQYF.

This clonotype occurred a few times. The genes are TRBV20-1 and TRBJ1-2; D is ambiguous. V was cut by 1 base and J by 2 bases, with 11 bases left in between. There are 14 residues in the CDR3. CDR1 and CDR2 (germline): DFQATT, SNEGSKA (reference sequence). The CDR3 sequence is CSARGGDGNYGYTF. The CDR3 bases are TGCAGTGCTAGAGGGGGAGACGGAAACTATGGCTACACCTTC.

The rearrangement links TRBV12-3 or TRBV12-4 to TRBJ2-1; D is undetermined. The CDR3 has 12 amino acids. V lost 6 bases and J lost 5, with 8 bases in between. CDR3 DNA: TGTGCCAGCAGACCAGAACACAATGAGCAGTTCTTC. Protein product: CASRPEHNEQFF.

The rearrangement links TRBV20-1 to TRBJ2-5; D might be TRBD1 (6 bases). The germline V and J ends were trimmed by 5 bases and 2 bases, with 9 bases remaining between them. The germline gives CDR1 DFQATT, CDR2 SNEGSKA (reference sequence). The CDR3 is made up of 12 amino acids. The CDR3 bases are TGCAGTGCTCCCGGACAGCAAGAGACCCAGTACTTC. Translation gives CSAPGQQETQYF.

This clonotype was detected only a few times. The chain combines TRBV11-2 with TRBJ2-5, with 10 bases identical to TRBD1. This CDR3 comprises 14 residues. V lost 10 bases, J lost 3 bases, and 8 bases stayed unmatched. Germline-derived CDR1 and CDR2 are SGHAT and FQNNGV. CDR3 sequence: CATNDRGLEETQYF. CDR3 DNA: TGTGCCACCAACGACAGGGGGCTGGAAGAGACCCAGTACTTC.

This clonotype was counted only a few times. The chain joins TRBV14 to TRBJ2-7; D unresolved. Germline V gives CDR1 SGHDN, CDR2 FVKESK. Trimming left V 0 bases short and J 0 bases short, with 6 bases between. This CDR3 is 14 amino acids long. DNA of the CDR3: TGTGCCAGCAGCCAAGATCACTTCTCCTACGAGCAGTACTTC. Translation gives CASSQDHFSYEQYF.

The chain joins TRBV4-2 to TRBJ2-1; the match to TRBD2 covers 11 bases. The germline V gene encodes CDR1 LGHNA and CDR2 YNFKEQ. The CDR3 has 18 amino acids. Losses at the gene ends were 5 bases for V and 9 bases for J; bases not matched to a gene: 18. The chain's CDR3 is CASSSRSSGGAGAVEQFF. CDR3 DNA: TGTGCCAGCAGCTCGCGGAGTAGCGGGGGGGCCGGGGCCGTTGAGCAGTTCTTC.

The rearrangement joins TRBV29-1 to TRBJ2-1; D might be TRBD1 (5 bases). The length of the CDR3 is 16 residues. V lost 0 bases, J lost 1 base, and 13 bases lay in between. Per the germline V gene, CDR1 is SQVTM and CDR2 is ANQGSEA. CDR3 protein: CSVEEGGAESYNEQFF. DNA for the CDR3: TGCAGCGTTGAAGAGGGTGGGGCGGAGTCCTACAATGAGCAGTTCTTC.

Ten or more counts support this clonotype. DNA for the CDR3: TGCGCCAGCAGCCAGGACAGTGGTTCGGAGACCCAGTACTTC. It is translated as CASSQDSGSETQYF. The chain couples TRBV5-1 to TRBJ2-5; D is possibly TRBD1 (6 bases). Trimming cost V 4 bases and J 5 bases, with 15 bases left between them. The germline gives CDR1 SGHRS, CDR2 YFSETQ. The CDR3 has 14 residues.